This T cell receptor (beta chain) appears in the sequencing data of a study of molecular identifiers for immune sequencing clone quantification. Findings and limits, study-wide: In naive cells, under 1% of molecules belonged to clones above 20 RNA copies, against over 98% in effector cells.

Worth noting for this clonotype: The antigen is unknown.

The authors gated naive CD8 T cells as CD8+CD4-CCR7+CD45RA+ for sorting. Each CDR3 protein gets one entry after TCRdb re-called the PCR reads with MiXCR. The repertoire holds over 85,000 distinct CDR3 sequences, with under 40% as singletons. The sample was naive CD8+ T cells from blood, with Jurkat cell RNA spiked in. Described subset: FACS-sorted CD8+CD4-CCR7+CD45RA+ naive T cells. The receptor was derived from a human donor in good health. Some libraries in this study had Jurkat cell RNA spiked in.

In DNA form, the CDR3 reads TGTGCCAGCAGTCAACTGAAGAGCACAGATACGCAGTATTTT. Residues: CASSQLKSTDTQYF. The chain joins TRBV6-2 or TRBV6-3 to TRBJ2-3; D unclear. The V end was cut by 5 bases, the J end by 0 bases, with 9 bases between. The CDR3 loop spans 14 amino acids. Looked up from germline, CDR1 is MNHEY and CDR2 is SVGEGT.